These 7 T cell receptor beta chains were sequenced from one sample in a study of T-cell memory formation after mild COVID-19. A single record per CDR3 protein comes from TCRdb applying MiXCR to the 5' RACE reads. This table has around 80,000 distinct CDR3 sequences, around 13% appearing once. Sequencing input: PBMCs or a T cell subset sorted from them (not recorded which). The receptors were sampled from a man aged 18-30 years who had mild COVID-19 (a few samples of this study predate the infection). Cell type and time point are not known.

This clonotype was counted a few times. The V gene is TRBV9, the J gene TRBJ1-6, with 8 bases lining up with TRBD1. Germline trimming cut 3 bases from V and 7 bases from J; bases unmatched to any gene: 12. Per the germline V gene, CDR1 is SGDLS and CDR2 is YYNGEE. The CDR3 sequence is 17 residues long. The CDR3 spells CASSARPWTGRNSPLHF. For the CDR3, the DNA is TGTGCCAGCAGCGCCCGGCCTTGGACAGGGAGGAATTCACCCCTCCACTTT.

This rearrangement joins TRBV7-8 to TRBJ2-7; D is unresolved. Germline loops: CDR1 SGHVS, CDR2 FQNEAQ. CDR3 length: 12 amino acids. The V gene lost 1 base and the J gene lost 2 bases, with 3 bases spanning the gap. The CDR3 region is CASSLVTYEQYF. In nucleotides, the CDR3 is TGTGCCAGCAGCTTAGTGACCTACGAGCAGTACTTC.

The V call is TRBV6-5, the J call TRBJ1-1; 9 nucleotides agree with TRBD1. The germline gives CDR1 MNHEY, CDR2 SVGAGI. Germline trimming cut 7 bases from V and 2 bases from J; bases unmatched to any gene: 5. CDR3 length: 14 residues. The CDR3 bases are TGTGCCAGCATTCCGGGACAGGGTAACACTGAAGCTTTCTTT. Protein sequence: CASIPGQGNTEAFF.

The CDR3 sequence: CASSYGGDNQPQHF. CDR3 bases: TGTGCCAGCAGTTATGGGGGTGACAATCAGCCCCAGCATTTT. V and J are TRBV6-5 and TRBJ1-5; a weak D match, TRBD1 (5 bases). The CDR3 extends over 14 amino acids. Per the germline V gene, CDR1 is MNHEY and CDR2 is SVGAGI. V lost 3 bases to trimming and J lost 3 bases, with 9 bases between them.

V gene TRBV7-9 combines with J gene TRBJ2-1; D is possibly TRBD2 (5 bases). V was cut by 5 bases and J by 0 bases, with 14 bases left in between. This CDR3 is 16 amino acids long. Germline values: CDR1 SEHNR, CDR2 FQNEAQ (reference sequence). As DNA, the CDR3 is TGTGCCAGCAGCCCCGGACGCGGACTCTCCTACAATGAGCAGTTCTTC. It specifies CASSPGRGLSYNEQFF.

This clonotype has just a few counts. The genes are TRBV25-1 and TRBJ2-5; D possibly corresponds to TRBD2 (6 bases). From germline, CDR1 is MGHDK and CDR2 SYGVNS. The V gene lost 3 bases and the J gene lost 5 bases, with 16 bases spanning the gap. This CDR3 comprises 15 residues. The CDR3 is CASSDFGTGRETQYF. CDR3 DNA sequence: TGTGCCAGCAGTGACTTCGGGACGGGGAGGGAGACCCAGTACTTC.

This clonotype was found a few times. CDR3: CASSLRPGLDDGELFF. The CDR3 DNA is TGCGCCAGCAGCCTGAGGCCGGGACTAGACGACGGGGAGCTGTTTTTT. The V call is TRBV4-1, the J call TRBJ2-2; 8 bases map to TRBD2. J was trimmed by 7 bases and V by 4 bases; bases with no gene match: 11. The V gene's germline CDR1 is MGHRA and CDR2 YSYEKL. The CDR3 runs 16 residues.